This T cell receptor beta chain was recovered during a study of T cells in Graves' hyperthyroidism and ophthalmopathy. Trimming took 6 bases from V and 3 from J; bases not matched to a gene: 8. CDR1 is DFQATT, CDR2 SNEGSKA, per germline (reference sequence). The CDR3 spans 14 residues. Amplification targeted TCR beta CDR3 regions from RNA transcripts. The HTBI primer set was used in a first-round RT-PCR of the TCR CDR3. Each CDR3 protein gets one entry after TCRdb re-called the multiplex PCR reads with MiXCR. The sample includes about 580,000 distinct CDR3 sequences, about 15% of them seen just once. This clonotype appeared many times.

Material: blood. The V gene is TRBV20-1, the J gene TRBJ2-7; 10 positions match TRBD2. This sequence originates from a woman between 25 and 40 years old with Graves' hyperthyroidism that later progressed to Graves' ophthalmopathy. In DNA form, the CDR3 reads TGCAGTGCGACTACTAGCGGGGTTGGCTACGAGCAGTACTTC. Protein: CSATTSGVGYEQYF.